This TCR beta chain was sequenced during a study of blood T cells in healthy people across ages. Notes on the study in general: Per million T cells, TCR beta diversity dropped about linearly as age rose. Underestimates were what the diversity estimates from one million T cells were considered to be.

The authors ran a second PCR of roughly 6 to 12 cycles using a sample-barcoded 5' primer and a J-beta primer mix. TCRdb ran MiXCR on the 5' RACE reads and lists one entry per CDR3 protein. Among about 640,000 distinct CDR3 sequences listed, around 43% were seen once. The study isolated at least 7 million PBMCs from each sample. Many counts were recorded for this clonotype. What it binds is unknown. The length of the CDR3 is 14 residues. CDR1 and CDR2 from the germline V gene are SGHRS and YFSETQ. V shed 0 bases and J shed 8 bases, with 9 bases lying between them. The receptor was derived from a man older than 75 in good health. The sequenced sample consisted of blood. The chain employs TRBV5-1 and TRBJ1-6; D may be TRBD1 (5 bases). The CDR3 DNA sequence: TGCGCCAGCAGCTTGGGGACGGGGGATTCACCCCTCCACTTT. Encoded protein: CASSLGTGDSPLHF.